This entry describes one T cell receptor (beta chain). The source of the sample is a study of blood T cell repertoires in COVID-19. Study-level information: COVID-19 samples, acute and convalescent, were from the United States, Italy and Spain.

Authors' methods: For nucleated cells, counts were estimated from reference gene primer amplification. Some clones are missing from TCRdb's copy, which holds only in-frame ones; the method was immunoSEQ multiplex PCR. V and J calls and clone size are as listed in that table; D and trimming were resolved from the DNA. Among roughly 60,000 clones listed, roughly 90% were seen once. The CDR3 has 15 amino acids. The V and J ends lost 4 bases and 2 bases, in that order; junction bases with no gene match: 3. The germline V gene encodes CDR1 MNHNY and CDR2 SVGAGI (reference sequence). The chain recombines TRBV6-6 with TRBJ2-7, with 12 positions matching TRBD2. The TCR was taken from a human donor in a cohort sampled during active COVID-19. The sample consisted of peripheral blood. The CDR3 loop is CASSSSGGGTYEQYF. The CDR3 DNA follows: TGTGCCAGCAGTTCTAGCGGGGGGGGGACCTACGAGCAGTACTTC.